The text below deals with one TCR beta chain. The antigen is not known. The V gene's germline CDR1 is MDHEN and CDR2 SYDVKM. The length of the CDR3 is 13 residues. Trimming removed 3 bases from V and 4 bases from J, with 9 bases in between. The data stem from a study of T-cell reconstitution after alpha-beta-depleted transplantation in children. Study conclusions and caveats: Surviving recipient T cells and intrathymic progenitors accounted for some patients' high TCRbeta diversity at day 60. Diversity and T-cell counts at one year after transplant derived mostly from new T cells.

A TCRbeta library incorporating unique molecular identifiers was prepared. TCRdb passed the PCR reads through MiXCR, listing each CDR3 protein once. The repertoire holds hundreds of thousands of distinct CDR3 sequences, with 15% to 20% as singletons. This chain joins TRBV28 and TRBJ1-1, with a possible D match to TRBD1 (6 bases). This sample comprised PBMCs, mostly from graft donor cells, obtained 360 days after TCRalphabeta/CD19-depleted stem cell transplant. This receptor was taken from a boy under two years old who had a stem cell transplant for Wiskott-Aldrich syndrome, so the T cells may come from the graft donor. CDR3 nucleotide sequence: TGTGCCAGCAGTTTTAGGGGGGTCACTGAAGCTTTCTTT. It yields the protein CASSFRGVTEAFF.